What follows describes a single T cell receptor (beta chain). Trimming took off 2 bases at V and 9 bases at J, with 13 bases between the two ends. The CDR3 extends over 13 amino acids. This specimen comes from a study of blood T cell repertoires in COVID-19. The repertoire was sequenced with immunoSEQ multiplex PCR; TCRdb's copy has only in-frame clones and lacks some. The table includes roughly 50,000 clones, approximately 82% detected once. Sequences were obtained from peripheral blood. The sequence came from a human donor in a cohort sampled during active COVID-19. This sequence joins TRBV12-3 or TRBV12-4 and TRBJ1-1; tentatively, D is TRBD1 (6 bases). The CDR3, as DNA: TGTGCCAGCAGTTTACTGATGGGGGACAAAGCTTTCTTT. It encodes CASSLLMGDKAFF.